The entry that follows covers one T cell receptor (beta chain) sequence. The antigen remains unidentified. This specimen belongs to a study of Ad26.COV2.S vaccination and SARS-CoV-2 variants. Study summary: Intramuscular Ad26.COV2.S doses were given once or twice, 56 days apart.

Generated by immunoSEQ multiplex PCR, the TCRdb table keeps only in-frame clones and is missing some. Of around 420,000 clones in the sample, roughly 88% were seen once. Treatment of the sample: some 20 received Ad26.COV2.S at low or high dose, single or two shots; about five received placebo; per-sample allocation not given. All samples were drawn on day 63, counting from the first vaccine or placebo injection. Expression of Wuhan-strain SARS-CoV-2 spike came from the Ad26 vector that formed the vaccine. Study findings and constraints: Responses of spike-specific T cells (both CD8+ and CD4+) reportedly showed substantial breadth after vaccination. Spike-specific TCR breadth was greater in vaccine than placebo recipients.

This clonotype was obtained from a person between 18 and 65 years old who received the Ad26.COV2.S COVID-19 vaccine or a placebo. This material consisted of peripheral blood, taken in a trial of Ad26.COV2.S vaccine versus placebo.

The CDR3 sequence: CASSYSDSWEETQYF. CDR3 bases: TGTGCCAGCAGTTACTCGGACAGTTGGGAAGAGACCCAGTACTTC. The chain uses TRBV6-5 and TRBJ2-5, with D possibly TRBD1 on 6 matching bases. The V end lost 0 bases, the J end lost 3 bases, and 11 bases lay between the germline ends. Germline loops: CDR1 MNHEY, CDR2 SVGAGI. The CDR3 length is 15 residues.